Below, 7 T cell receptor beta chains from the same sample are listed, as sequenced in a study of a mutant IDH1 vaccine in newly diagnosed glioma. As to time point: baseline, week 1 (first vaccination visit). As to treatment: pre-vaccination baseline after standard-of-care therapy. Assay used: immunoSEQ multiplex PCR; TCRdb lists only in-frame clones, some missing. The table has about 92,000 clones, 80% to 90% seen once. The sequenced sample was PBMCs, obtained from a glioma patient treated with radiotherapy, temozolomide or both. Source of these receptors: a woman aged 45-59 years with glioma.

This clone was found a few times. The rearrangement joins TRBV9 to TRBJ1-6; D possibly corresponds to TRBD1 (5 bases). Germline loops: CDR1 SGDLS, CDR2 YYNGEE. The CDR3 loop spans 15 amino acids. V lost 4 bases, J lost 4 bases, and 12 bases lay in between. The CDR3 reads CASSPSGGYNSPLHF. The CDR3 DNA reads as TGTGCCAGCAGCCCCTCGGGGGGGTATAATTCACCCCTCCACTTT.

This clone has just a few counts. The V call is TRBV6-1, the J call TRBJ1-1, with D uncertain. Trimming took off 0 bases at V and 2 bases at J, with 7 bases between the two ends. From germline, CDR1 is MNHNS and CDR2 SASEGT. The CDR3 has 14 amino acids. CDR3: CASSEAGSNTEAFF. CDR3 DNA: TGTGCCAGCAGTGAAGCCGGCAGTAACACTGAAGCTTTCTTT.

The chain recombines TRBV7-3 with TRBJ1-1, with 7 bases aligning to TRBD1. CDR1 is SGHTA, CDR2 FQGTGA, per germline. Losses at the gene ends were 5 bases for V and 0 bases for J; bases not matched to a gene: 6. The CDR3 is 15 amino acids. The CDR3 reads CASSGTGTVNTEAFF. The CDR3 DNA is TGTGCCAGCAGCGGGACTGGGACAGTGAACACTGAAGCTTTCTTT. Supplemented by reference TRBV7-3 and TRBJ1-1, the full variable domain reads GAGVSQTPSNKVTEKGKYVELRCDPISGHTALYWYRQSLGQGPEFLIYFQGTGAADDSGLPNDRFFAVRPEGSVSTLKIQRTERGDSAVYLCASSGTGTVNTEAFFGQGTRLTVV.

The chain is built from TRBV2 and TRBJ1-5; TRBD1 aligns across 8 bases. The CDR3 has 15 amino acids. V gave up 6 bases and J gave up 2 bases; unmatched junction bases: 6. Germline loops: CDR1 SNHLY, CDR2 FYNNEI. The CDR3 DNA is TGTGCCAGCAGCGCCGGACAGGGACGCAATCAGCCCCAGCATTTT. Protein: CASSAGQGRNQPQHF.

The chain carries TRBV19 and TRBJ2-7; 8 nucleotides agree with TRBD1. Germline V gene lookup returns CDR1 LNHDA and CDR2 SQIVND (reference sequence). The CDR3 is 14 amino acids. V was pared by 9 bases and J by 6 bases, with 13 bases of the junction left unmatched. DNA of the CDR3: TGTGCCAGCGGCCTCGGACAGGGAATCCCCGAGCAGTACTTC. It encodes CASGLGQGIPEQYF.

This chain uses TRBV7-2 with TRBJ2-7; perhaps TRBD1 as D (6 bases). This CDR3 comprises 15 residues. Trimming removed 5 bases at V and 0 bases at J, with 14 bases between. The germline V gene has CDR1 SGHTA and CDR2 FQGNSA. DNA for the CDR3: TGTGCCAGCAGCCCGGGACATTTGAGCTCCTACGAGCAGTACTTC. This gives the protein CASSPGHLSSYEQYF.

The chain joins TRBV9 to TRBJ2-7; D tentatively reads TRBD1 or TRBD2 (5 bases each). V dropped 0 bases and J dropped 6 bases, with 13 bases sitting between them. Germline lookup yields CDR1 SGDLS and CDR2 YYNGEE. The CDR3 loop spans 14 amino acids. CDR3 amino acids: CASSVAPGGGEQYF. In DNA form, the CDR3 reads TGTGCCAGCAGCGTAGCGCCCGGTGGGGGCGAGCAGTACTTC. The full variable domain, with the rest looked up from reference TRBV9 and TRBJ2-7, is DSGVTQTPKHLITATGQRVTLRCSPRSGDLSVYWYQQSLDQGLQFLIQYYNGEERAKGNILERFSAQQFPDLHSELNLSSLELGDSALYFCASSVAPGGGEQYFGPGTRLTVT.